Below, 9 T cell receptor beta chains from the same sample are listed, as sequenced in a study of shared clonotypes between healthy human individuals. This table comes from immunoSEQ multiplex PCR, and its TCRdb copy is limited to in-frame clones, with some not included. This repertoire shows roughly 2.4 million clones, under 97% found once; its top ten account for around 0.13%. Sequences were obtained from naive CD4+ T cells sorted from blood. Subset denoted: CD45RA+ positively selected. All receptors come from a man aged 18 to 30 in good health.

V gene TRBV30 combines with J gene TRBJ1-4; D might be TRBD1 (5 bases). V shed 5 bases and J shed 8 bases, with 18 bases lying between them. The germline CDR1 and CDR2 sequences are GTSNPN and SVGIG (reference sequence). The CDR3 has 14 residues. The CDR3 spells CAWANPGGVEKLFF. The CDR3 DNA follows: TGTGCCTGGGCCAATCCCGGGGGAGTGGAAAAACTGTTTTTT.

This chain connects TRBV2 to TRBJ2-7, with D maybe TRBD1 (7 bases). The CDR3 is 15 residues long. CDR1 is SNHLY and CDR2 is FYNNEI in the germline V gene. V lost 3 bases to trimming and J lost 0 bases, with 12 bases between them. The CDR3 loop is CASSDGQGGSYEQYF. CDR3 coding DNA: TGTGCCAGCAGTGATGGGCAGGGGGGCTCCTACGAGCAGTACTTC.

The J gene is TRBJ2-3, the V gene TRBV7-9; unclear D gene. Per the germline V gene, CDR1 is SEHNR and CDR2 is FQNEAQ (reference sequence). V shed 5 bases and J shed 14 bases, with 23 bases lying between them. There are 14 residues in the CDR3. The CDR3 nucleotides are TGTGCCAGCAGCACCCGCAACGAGTCAGTGTTTCGGTATTTT. Residues: CASSTRNESVFRYF.

The chain is built from TRBV6-6 and TRBJ1-5; D unclear. Trimming pared 5 bases from V and 0 bases from J, leaving 11 bases between. Germline CDR1 MNHNY, CDR2 SVGAGI (reference sequence). The CDR3 is 15 residues long. The CDR3 here is CASSRTRVSNQPQHF. In DNA form, the CDR3 reads TGTGCCAGCAGTCGTACCCGGGTTAGCAATCAGCCCCAGCATTTT.

The chain links TRBV19 to TRBJ1-2, with 9 bases that match TRBD1. Germline CDR1 reads LNHDA; CDR2 reads SQIVND (reference sequence). The CDR3 length is 15 residues. V trimming: 3 bases; J trimming: 2 bases; junction bases outside the gene matches: 4. This CDR3 reads CASSINRGPNYGYTF. The CDR3 nucleotides read TGTGCCAGTAGTATTAACAGGGGGCCCAACTATGGCTACACCTTC.

This chain connects TRBV19 to TRBJ1-5, with 7 nucleotides matching TRBD1. V trimming: 10 bases; J trimming: 1 base; junction bases outside the gene matches: 10. This CDR3 is 15 amino acids long. Germline values: CDR1 LNHDA, CDR2 SQIVND (reference sequence). In DNA form, the CDR3 reads TGTGCCACCCGACTGGACAGGTTAAGCAATCAGCCCCAGCATTTT. This translates into CATRLDRLSNQPQHF.

CDR3 nucleotide sequence: TGCGCCAGCAGCTTGGCCGTGCAGACCTACGAGCAGTACTTC. Protein: CASSLAVQTYEQYF. This chain joins TRBV5-1 and TRBJ2-7, with D unclear. Germline loops: CDR1 SGHRS, CDR2 YFSETQ. Trimming cost V 0 bases and J 2 bases, with 9 bases left between them. The CDR3 has 14 amino acids.

This chain connects TRBV19 to TRBJ1-6, with a weak D call TRBD1 (5 bases). CDR1 and CDR2 from the germline V gene are LNHDA and SQIVND (reference sequence). Trimming took off 1 base at V and 6 bases at J, with 16 bases between the two ends. The CDR3 covers 17 residues. The DNA for the CDR3 is TGTGCCAGTAGTATAGGAAGTGGAACGGGGGGTAATTCACCCCTCCACTTT. Encoded protein: CASSIGSGTGGNSPLHF.

This chain connects TRBV7-6 to TRBJ2-7; 7 nucleotides line up with TRBD2. V dropped 5 bases and J dropped 3; count of bases not matched to a gene: 10. The CDR3 is 15 residues long. Germline V gene sequence: CDR1 SGHVS, CDR2 FNYEAQ. The CDR3 region is CASSDASGGIYEQYF. CDR3 nucleotide sequence: TGTGCCAGCAGCGACGCGTCGGGAGGAATCTACGAGCAGTACTTC.